This T cell receptor (beta chain) was recorded in a study of blood T cells in healthy people across ages. Germline-derived CDR1 and CDR2 are SGHRS and YFSETQ. The CDR3 covers 15 residues. The V segment lost 4 bases and the J segment 5 bases; nucleotides outside the gene matches: 10. Then a second PCR, running about 6 to 11 cycles, was carried out with a sample-barcoded 5' primer and a J-beta primer mix. TCRdb independently ran MiXCR on the 5' RACE reads; one entry per CDR3 protein. This table has 800,000 or so distinct CDR3 sequences, 25% appearing once. Separately, the same data were catalogued under a study of T cells of mothers and their children. That paper notes: About 3 million TCR beta reads per child versus over 8.5 million per mother. Slightly higher, non-significant overlap characterized related mother-child pairs relative to unrelated pairs.

The chain joins TRBV5-1 to TRBJ1-1, with 8 bases that match TRBD1. This TCR derives from a boy aged 5 to 17 in good health. The sample taken for sequencing was blood. The CDR3 coding sequence is TGCGCCAGCAGCCCCCTCCAGGGGGCTATAACTGAAGCTTTCTTT. Translation gives CASSPLQGAITEAFF.